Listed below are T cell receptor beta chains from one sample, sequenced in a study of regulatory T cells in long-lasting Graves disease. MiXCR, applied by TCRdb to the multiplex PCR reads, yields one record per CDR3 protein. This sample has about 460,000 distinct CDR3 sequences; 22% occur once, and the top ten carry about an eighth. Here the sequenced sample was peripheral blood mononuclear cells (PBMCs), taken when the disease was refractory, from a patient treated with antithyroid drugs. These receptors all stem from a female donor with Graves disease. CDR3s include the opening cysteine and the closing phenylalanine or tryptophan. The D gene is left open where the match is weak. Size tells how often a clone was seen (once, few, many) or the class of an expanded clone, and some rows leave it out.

TGTGCCAGCAGAGAACTTTGGGGACAGGGAGGTGGGGAAAAACTGTTTTTT CASRELWGQGGGEKLFF TRBJ1-4 17 TRBD1 - TRBV28
TGTGCCAGCAGGCAGGACGGCCGGATCACTGAAGCTTTCTTT CASRQDGRITEAFF TRBJ1-1 14 - many TRBV12-3/TRBV12-4
TGTGCCAGCAGCGTTAGCCCCCGCTATGGCTACACCTTC CASSVSPRYGYTF TRBJ1-2 13 - many TRBV2
TGTGCCATCAGTGAGTCGAACAGGGGGAAGGGGCAGCCCCAGCATTTT CAISESNRGKGQPQHF TRBJ1-5 16 TRBD1 many TRBV10-3
TGTGCCAGCAAGGGACTCGGGGCTCTCACAGATACGCAGTATTTT CASKGLGALTDTQYF TRBJ2-3 15 - - TRBV12-3/TRBV12-4
TGTGCCAGCAGTTTTCGAGGCCACCAAGAGACCCAGTACTTC CASSFRGHQETQYF TRBJ2-5 14 - many TRBV12-3/TRBV12-4
TGTGCCAGCAGCCCCGGTCGGCTTAGCTCCTACGAGCAGTACTTC CASSPGRLSSYEQYF TRBJ2-7 15 - - TRBV5-5
TGCGCCAGCAGCTTGGGGACGGGCATCGGCACTGAAGCTTTCTTT CASSLGTGIGTEAFF TRBJ1-1 15 - few TRBV5-1
TGTGCCAGTAGTCACAACAACATGAACACTGAAGCTTTCTTT CASSHNNMNTEAFF TRBJ1-1 14 - few TRBV19
TGCAGCGTTGAAGTACTCGGGGGGTATGGCTACGAGCAGTACTTC CSVEVLGGYGYEQYF TRBJ2-7 15 TRBD2 many TRBV29-1
TGTGCCAGCTCCGGGGAGTCGTCTGAAGCTTTCTTT CASSGESSEAFF TRBJ1-1 12 - - TRBV18
TGCAGTGCTAGCTCAGCGGAGCAGTACTTC CSASSAEQYF TRBJ2-7 10 - - TRBV20-1
TGTGCCAGCAGCCTACAGGGGTCGGGTGGCTACACCTTC CASSLQGSGGYTF TRBJ1-2 13 TRBD1 many TRBV6-1
TGCAGTGCTAGTAGATCAAGAAACGAGCAGTACTTC CSASRSRNEQYF TRBJ2-7 12 - many TRBV20-1
TGTGCCAGCAGTGGATCGACCAGGTACGAGCAGTACTTC CASSGSTRYEQYF TRBJ2-7 13 - - TRBV25-1
TGTGCCAGCAGTCAGACAGGGGGCGCGAACACCGGGGAGCTGTTTTTT CASSQTGGANTGELFF TRBJ2-2 16 TRBD1 - TRBV6-1
TGCGCCAGCAGCTTGGTTGGGAGTGAGAATTCACCCCTCCACTTT CASSLVGSENSPLHF TRBJ1-6 15 - few TRBV5-1
TGTGCCAGCAGTTCCTCATTCGGGGAGCAGTACTTC CASSSSFGEQYF TRBJ2-7 12 - many TRBV12-3/TRBV12-4
TGTGCCAGTAGTATCGCCAGGGCCGGGGAGCTGTTTTTT CASSIARAGELFF TRBJ2-2 13 - few TRBV19
TGTGCCAGCAGCGCCGGGACCGGGACAGCGACCAATGAGCAGTTCTTC CASSAGTGTATNEQFF TRBJ2-1 16 TRBD1 - TRBV9
TGTGCCAGCAGGGTGACTGGGGCCAACGTCCTGACTTTC CASRVTGANVLTF TRBJ2-6 13 - many TRBV6-1
TGTGCGGGGGACAGTCGGGGCTCCGAGCAGTACTTC CAGDSRGSEQYF TRBJ2-7 12 TRBD1 few TRBV7-9
TGTGCCAGCCGGACTAGCGGGGTGACCGCCTACGAGCAGTACTTC CASRTSGVTAYEQYF TRBJ2-7 15 TRBD2 few TRBV6-1
TGTGCCAGCAGTTTAGGGGCAGAGGACACTGAAGCTTTCTTT CASSLGAEDTEAFF TRBJ1-1 14 - many TRBV28
TGCGCCAGCAGACCGTCCAGGGATGGGTCCTACGAGCAGTACTTC CASRPSRDGSYEQYF TRBJ2-7 15 - - TRBV5-1
TGCAGTGCTCTGATGACTAATTCACCCCTCCACTTT CSALMTNSPLHF TRBJ1-6 12 - - TRBV20-1
TGTGCCAGCAGTTATGAGTGGAGCACTGAAGCTTTCTTT CASSYEWSTEAFF TRBJ1-1 13 - once TRBV6-9
TGCAGCGCCGAGGCGGGCTATGGCTACACCTTC CSAEAGYGYTF TRBJ1-2 11 - - TRBV29-1
TGTGCCAGCACTTTCTTCAGGACAGGGGTACTTGGCGGCTACACCTTC CASTFFRTGVLGGYTF TRBJ1-2 16 TRBD1 few TRBV11-2